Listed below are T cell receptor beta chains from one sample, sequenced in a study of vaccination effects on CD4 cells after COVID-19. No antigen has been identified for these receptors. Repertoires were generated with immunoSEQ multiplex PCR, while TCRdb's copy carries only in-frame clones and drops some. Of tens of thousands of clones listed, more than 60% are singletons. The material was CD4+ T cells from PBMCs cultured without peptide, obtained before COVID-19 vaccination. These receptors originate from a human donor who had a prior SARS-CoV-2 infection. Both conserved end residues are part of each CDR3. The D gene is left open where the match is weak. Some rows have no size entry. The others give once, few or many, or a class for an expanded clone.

CDR3nt: TGTGCCAGCAGCGAGGGGGTCAGCTCCTACGAGCAGTACTTC; CDR3aa: CASSEGVSSYEQYF; v_gene: TRBV6-5; d_gene: -; j_gene: TRBJ2-7; abundance: -
CDR3nt: TGTGCCAGCAGCCAAGACCGATTTGCTGGCAAGTACTTC; CDR3aa: CASSQDRFAGKYF; v_gene: TRBV3-1/TRBV3-2; d_gene: -; j_gene: TRBJ2-7; abundance: -
CDR3nt: TGTGCCAGCAGCCAAGATGGGTCGGATAATCAGCCCCAGCATTTT; CDR3aa: CASSQDGSDNQPQHF; v_gene: TRBV3-1/TRBV3-2; d_gene: -; j_gene: TRBJ1-5; abundance: -
CDR3nt: TGTGCCAGCAGCGCCCTAATGACCTCTGGGGCCAACGTCCTGACTTTC; CDR3aa: CASSALMTSGANVLTF; v_gene: TRBV9; d_gene: -; j_gene: TRBJ2-6; abundance: -
CDR3nt: TGTGCCAGCAGCCAAGAGGGCAACGAAGGGACAGTCCATAGCAATCAGCCCCAGCATTTT; CDR3aa: CASSQEGNEGTVHSNQPQHF; v_gene: TRBV14; d_gene: TRBD1; j_gene: TRBJ1-5; abundance: -
CDR3nt: TGTGCCAGCAGCCAAGTTGCCGGACGTTTCCCCGATACGCAGTATTTT; CDR3aa: CASSQVAGRFPDTQYF; v_gene: TRBV3-1/TRBV3-2; d_gene: -; j_gene: TRBJ2-3; abundance: -
CDR3nt: TGTGCCAGCAGTTACGCACCTAACTATGGCTACACCTTC; CDR3aa: CASSYAPNYGYTF; v_gene: TRBV6-2/TRBV6-3; d_gene: -; j_gene: TRBJ1-2; abundance: -
CDR3nt: TGTGCCAGCAGCACCGTCTGGACAGGGTTAGCCTATGGCTACACCTTC; CDR3aa: CASSTVWTGLAYGYTF; v_gene: TRBV7-9; d_gene: TRBD1; j_gene: TRBJ1-2; abundance: -
CDR3nt: TGTGCCAGCAGCGCTTATACTAGCGCCACTAGCACAGATACGCAGTATTTT; CDR3aa: CASSAYTSATSTDTQYF; v_gene: TRBV9; d_gene: TRBD2; j_gene: TRBJ2-3; abundance: -
CDR3nt: TGTGCCAGCAGCTCCCGACTAGCGGGTTCACCGCAGGATGAGCAGTTCTTC; CDR3aa: CASSSRLAGSPQDEQFF; v_gene: TRBV13; d_gene: TRBD2; j_gene: TRBJ2-1; abundance: once
CDR3nt: TGTGCCATCAGTGAGGACAGGGGGCGTACTGAAGCTTTCTTT; CDR3aa: CAISEDRGRTEAFF; v_gene: TRBV10-3; d_gene: TRBD1; j_gene: TRBJ1-1; abundance: -
CDR3nt: TGTGCCAGCAGCCCCTGGGGGGGGACAGGGGAAAATGAGCAGTTCTTC; CDR3aa: CASSPWGGTGENEQFF; v_gene: TRBV5-4; d_gene: TRBD1; j_gene: TRBJ2-1; abundance: once
CDR3nt: TGTGCCAGCAGGTCACAGGATTCACCCCTCCACTTT; CDR3aa: CASRSQDSPLHF; v_gene: TRBV6-5; d_gene: -; j_gene: TRBJ1-6; abundance: -
CDR3nt: TGTGCCAGCAGCTTATCAGGGGGCAGCGGGGAGCTGTTTTTT; CDR3aa: CASSLSGGSGELFF; v_gene: TRBV7-9; d_gene: TRBD1; j_gene: TRBJ2-2; abundance: once
CDR3nt: TGTGCCAGCAGCCAACAGGGGAGCTACTACGGCTACACCTTC; CDR3aa: CASSQQGSYYGYTF; v_gene: TRBV3-1/TRBV3-2; d_gene: -; j_gene: TRBJ1-2; abundance: -
CDR3nt: TGTGCCAGCAGCTCCCTCTTTCCGGGACAGGGAGTATTTACAGATACGCAGTATTTT; CDR3aa: CASSSLFPGQGVFTDTQYF; v_gene: TRBV21-1; d_gene: -; j_gene: TRBJ2-3; abundance: -
CDR3nt: TGTGCCAGCAGCTTGACTAGCGGGCTCAATGAGCAGTTCTTC; CDR3aa: CASSLTSGLNEQFF; v_gene: TRBV7-9; d_gene: TRBD2; j_gene: TRBJ2-1; abundance: -
CDR3nt: TGCGCCAGCTTTTCTGTGGGCACAGATACGCAGTATTTT; CDR3aa: CASFSVGTDTQYF; v_gene: TRBV5-1; d_gene: -; j_gene: TRBJ2-3; abundance: once
CDR3nt: TGTGCCAGCAGGAGGAACTACGAGCAGTACTTC; CDR3aa: CASRRNYEQYF; v_gene: TRBV28; d_gene: -; j_gene: TRBJ2-7; abundance: -
CDR3nt: TGTGCCAGCAGTGACCAGGGGAATGGCTACACCTTC; CDR3aa: CASSDQGNGYTF; v_gene: TRBV2; d_gene: -; j_gene: TRBJ1-2; abundance: -
CDR3nt: TGTGCCAGCAGTTTCCGAGGGGGCACTGAAGCTTTCTTT; CDR3aa: CASSFRGGTEAFF; v_gene: TRBV12-3/TRBV12-4; d_gene: -; j_gene: TRBJ1-1; abundance: -
CDR3nt: TGTGCCAGCAGCTTAGGATCCAGCGGGAGCACAGATACGCAGTATTTT; CDR3aa: CASSLGSSGSTDTQYF; v_gene: TRBV11-3; d_gene: -; j_gene: TRBJ2-3; abundance: -
CDR3nt: TGTGCCAGCACAGGTTTAGCTAACTATGGCTACACCTTC; CDR3aa: CASTGLANYGYTF; v_gene: TRBV6-5; d_gene: -; j_gene: TRBJ1-2; abundance: -
CDR3nt: TGCGCCAGCAGCTCGGGGACTAGTTGGCGTATCAATGAGCAGTTCTTC; CDR3aa: CASSSGTSWRINEQFF; v_gene: TRBV5-1; d_gene: TRBD2; j_gene: TRBJ2-1; abundance: -
CDR3nt: TGCGCCAGCAGCTTGGGGTTTGGGGGGGCCGCTAATGAAAAACTGTTTTTT; CDR3aa: CASSLGFGGAANEKLFF; v_gene: TRBV5-1; d_gene: -; j_gene: TRBJ1-4; abundance: -
CDR3nt: TGTGCCACCAGCACTCCCCTTCCGGGACCCATCCGGGGCACAGATACGCAGTATTTT; CDR3aa: CATSTPLPGPIRGTDTQYF; v_gene: TRBV15; d_gene: -; j_gene: TRBJ2-3; abundance: -
CDR3nt: TGTGCCAGCAGCTTAGATCGGACTACAGATACGCAGTATTTT; CDR3aa: CASSLDRTTDTQYF; v_gene: TRBV11-3; d_gene: -; j_gene: TRBJ2-3; abundance: -
CDR3nt: TGTGCCATCAGTGGCACTGACAGGGGAGCCTCCTACGAGCAGTACTTC; CDR3aa: CAISGTDRGASYEQYF; v_gene: TRBV10-3; d_gene: TRBD1; j_gene: TRBJ2-7; abundance: few
CDR3nt: TGTGCCTGGAGGACCAATGGGGCGACTAGCGTTAGAGGCGAGCAGTACTTC; CDR3aa: CAWRTNGATSVRGEQYF; v_gene: TRBV30; d_gene: TRBD2; j_gene: TRBJ2-7; abundance: -
CDR3nt: TGTGCCAGCAGCTCCCCCGGGGGCCCCCTTGGCGAGCAGTACTTC; CDR3aa: CASSSPGGPLGEQYF; v_gene: TRBV5-6; d_gene: -; j_gene: TRBJ2-7; abundance: -
CDR3nt: TGTGCCAGTAGTTTGGGACTAGCGGGAGGGTCAGATACGCAGTATTTT; CDR3aa: CASSLGLAGGSDTQYF; v_gene: TRBV19; d_gene: TRBD2; j_gene: TRBJ2-3; abundance: -
CDR3nt: TGTGCCAGCAAGACAGGGGGCGCGACCCCTTACGGAGTGTTTTTT; CDR3aa: CASKTGGATPYGVFF; v_gene: TRBV28; d_gene: TRBD1; j_gene: TRBJ2-2; abundance: -
CDR3nt: TGCGCCAGCAGTTGGGGACTAGCGGGAGTTGAGCAGTTCTTC; CDR3aa: CASSWGLAGVEQFF; v_gene: TRBV10-2; d_gene: TRBD2; j_gene: TRBJ2-1; abundance: -